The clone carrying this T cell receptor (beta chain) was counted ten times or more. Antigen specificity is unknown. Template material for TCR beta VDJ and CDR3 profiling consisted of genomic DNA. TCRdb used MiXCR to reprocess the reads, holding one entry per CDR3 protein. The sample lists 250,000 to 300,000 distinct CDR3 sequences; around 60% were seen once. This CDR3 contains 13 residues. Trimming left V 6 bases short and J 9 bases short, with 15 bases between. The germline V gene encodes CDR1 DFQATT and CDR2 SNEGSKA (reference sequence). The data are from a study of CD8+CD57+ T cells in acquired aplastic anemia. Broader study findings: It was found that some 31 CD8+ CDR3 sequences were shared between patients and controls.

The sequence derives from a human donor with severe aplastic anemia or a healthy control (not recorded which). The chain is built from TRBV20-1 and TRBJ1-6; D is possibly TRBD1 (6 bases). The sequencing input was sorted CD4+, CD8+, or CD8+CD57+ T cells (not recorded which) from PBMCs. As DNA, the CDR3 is TGCAGTGCACCCAGGACAGTCGGTTCACCCCTCCACTTT. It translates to CSAPRTVGSPLHF.